Sequencing of this TCR beta chain was carried out in a study of shared clonotypes between healthy human individuals. Whole-study results and caveats: On the whole, naive subsets had larger estimated richness than memory subsets had.

CDR3 size: 14 residues. Germline V gene sequence: CDR1 SGHRS, CDR2 YFSETQ. Trimming took 2 bases from V and 1 from J, leaving 4 bases between them. The table came from immunoSEQ multiplex PCR; TCRdb's copy has only in-frame clones and leaves some out. The data contain around 1.6 million clones, approximately 98% of them singletons. This clone has a handful of counts. The antigen remains unidentified. Other DNA sequences from this sample encode an identical CDR3 as well. The specimen sequenced was naive CD4+ T cells sorted from blood. The subset here: CD45RA+ positively selected. The receptor's source is a man aged 25-45 years in good health. V usage is TRBV5-1 and J usage is TRBJ2-6; unclear D gene. CDR3 region: CASSFGSGANVLTF. The CDR3 DNA reads TGCGCCAGCAGCTTTGGGTCTGGGGCCAACGTCCTGACTTTC. The full variable domain, with the rest looked up from reference TRBV5-1 and TRBJ2-6, is KAGVTQTPRYLIKTRGQQVTLSCSPISGHRSVSWYQQTPGQGLQFLFEYFSETQRNKGNFPGRFSGRQFSNSRSEMNVSTLELGDSALYLCASSFGSGANVLTFGAGSRLTVL.